These 11 T cell receptor beta chains share one sample of origin, sequenced in a study of blood T cell repertoires in COVID-19. The method was immunoSEQ multiplex PCR; TCRdb's version includes in-frame clones alone and lacks a portion of them. Among just under 40,000 clones listed, about 94% were seen once. The sequencing input was peripheral blood. The source of these receptors is a human donor with active COVID-19. The donor label of this sample is uncertain.

This clone has only one observation. The chain is built from TRBV19 and TRBJ1-1; 10 bases are a match to TRBD1. The length of the CDR3 is 14 residues. V lost 3 bases to trimming and J lost 3 bases; unmatched junction nucleotides: 1. Germline V lookup: CDR1 LNHDA, CDR2 SQIVND (reference sequence). The CDR3 sequence: CASSIGTGDTEAFF. The CDR3, as DNA: TGTGCCAGTAGTATCGGGACAGGGGACACTGAAGCTTTCTTT. Looking up the rest from reference TRBV19 and TRBJ1-1 gives the full variable domain: DGGITQSPKYLFRKEGQNVTLSCEQNLNHDAMYWYRQDPGQGLRLIYYSQIVNDFQKGDIAEGYSVSREKKESFPLTVTSAQKNPTAFYLCASSIGTGDTEAFFGQGTRLTVV.

The chain combines TRBV27 with TRBJ1-1, with a tentative D call TRBD1 (5 bases). This CDR3 region has 16 residues. The germline gives CDR1 MNHEY, CDR2 SMNVEV (reference sequence). Trimming removed 3 bases at V and 2 bases at J, with 16 bases between. As DNA, the CDR3 is TGTGCCAGCAGTTTTTTGGGGGGGGGAGGAAACACTGAAGCTTTCTTT. It yields the protein CASSFLGGGGNTEAFF.

The rearrangement links TRBV9 to TRBJ2-7; the D gene is possibly TRBD2 (6 bases). Trimming stripped 0 bases from V and 4 bases from J, with 14 bases between. CDR3 length equals 15 residues. CDR1 and CDR2 from the germline V gene are SGDLS and YYNGEE. This CDR3 reads CASSVGGGSQYEQYF. The CDR3 bases are TGTGCCAGCAGCGTAGGCGGAGGGAGCCAGTACGAGCAGTACTTC.

This clone appeared once. The chain employs TRBV4-3 and TRBJ1-6; 7 positions match TRBD1. Per the germline V gene, CDR1 is LGHNA and CDR2 is YSLEER. The CDR3 consists of 19 residues. The junction had 11 bases not matched to a gene; V was cut back by 2 bases and J by 1 base. CDR3 bases: TGCGCCAGCAGCCAAAAATGGACGACAGGGTCGTCCTATAATTCACCCCTCCACTTT. Translated, it gives CASSQKWTTGSSYNSPLHF.

The chain is built from TRBV5-4 and TRBJ2-5, with D tentatively TRBD1 (5 bases). This CDR3 is 13 amino acids long. Germline values: CDR1 SGHNT, CDR2 YYREEE (reference sequence). V shed 4 bases and J shed 3 bases, with 10 bases lying between them. The DNA of the CDR3 is TGTGCCAGCAGCCAACCGACAGAAGAGACCCAGTACTTC. Translated, it gives CASSQPTEETQYF.

The chain links TRBV29-1 to TRBJ2-7; D is unresolved. Germline CDR1 reads SQVTM; CDR2 reads ANQGSEA. This CDR3 spans 11 amino acids. V dropped 3 bases and J dropped 3 bases, with 6 bases sitting between them. This CDR3 reads CSVERNYEQYF. For the CDR3, the DNA is TGCAGCGTTGAGCGTAACTACGAGCAGTACTTC.

V usage is TRBV7-2 and J usage is TRBJ1-1; D possibly corresponds to TRBD1 (6 bases). In germline, CDR1 is SGHTA, CDR2 FQGNSA. This CDR3 is built from 15 residues. The V gene lost 2 bases and the J gene lost 3 bases, with 13 bases spanning the gap. CDR3 sequence (DNA): TGTGCCAGCAGCTTAATACAGGGATTGGACACTGAAGCTTTCTTT. Amino acids: CASSLIQGLDTEAFF.

The chain links TRBV7-9 to TRBJ1-3; the match to TRBD1 covers 8 bases. The CDR3 is made up of 15 amino acids. The J segment lost 2 bases and the V segment lost 1 base, leaving 1 base of the junction unmatched. Germline-derived CDR1 and CDR2 are SEHNR and FQNEAQ (reference sequence). CDR3 DNA: TGTGCCAGCAGCTTAGTGGACAGGGCTGGAAACACCATATATTTT. Residues: CASSLVDRAGNTIYF.

The chain links TRBV5-1 to TRBJ2-3, with 10 bases aligning to TRBD2. This CDR3 region has 17 residues. CDR1 and CDR2 (germline): SGHRS, YFSETQ. Trimming at V came to 4 bases and at J to 1 base, leaving 9 bases not matched to a gene. This CDR3 reads CASSPGVGTSGTDTQYF. CDR3 nucleotides: TGCGCCAGCAGCCCGGGGGTCGGGACTAGCGGCACAGATACGCAGTATTTT.

This chain joins TRBV5-4 and TRBJ2-5; D unclear. The V gene's germline CDR1 is SGHNT and CDR2 YYREEE (reference sequence). This CDR3 is built from 13 residues. Trimming removed 5 bases from V and 1 base from J, with 9 bases in between. The CDR3 loop is CASRSQSQETQYF. The DNA of the CDR3 is TGTGCCAGCAGGTCCCAGTCCCAAGAGACCCAGTACTTC.

The DNA of the CDR3 is TGTGCCAGCAGCCAAGGCCGCGCGGGGCCCTACTATGGCTACACCTTC. Protein product: CASSQGRAGPYYGYTF. The chain has TRBV4-2 and TRBJ1-2, with D maybe TRBD1 (5 bases). The CDR3 has 16 residues. Germline V CDR1 and CDR2: LGHNA, YNFKEQ. V shed 1 base and J shed 3 bases, with 15 bases lying between them.